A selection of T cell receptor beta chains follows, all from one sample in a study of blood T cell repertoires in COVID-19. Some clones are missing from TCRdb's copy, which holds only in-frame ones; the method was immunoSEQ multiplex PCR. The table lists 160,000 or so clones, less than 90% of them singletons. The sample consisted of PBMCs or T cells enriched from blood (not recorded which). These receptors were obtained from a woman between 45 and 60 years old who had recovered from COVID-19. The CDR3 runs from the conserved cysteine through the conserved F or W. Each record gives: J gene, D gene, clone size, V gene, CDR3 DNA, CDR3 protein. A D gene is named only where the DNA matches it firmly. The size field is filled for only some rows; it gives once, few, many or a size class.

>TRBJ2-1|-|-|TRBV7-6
TGTGCCAGCAGCTTAGCGCGATTATACAATGAGCAGTTCTTC
CASSLARLYNEQFF
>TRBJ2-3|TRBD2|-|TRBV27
TGTGCCAGCAGCAAACTAGCGGTTAGCACAGATACGCAGTATTTT
CASSKLAVSTDTQYF
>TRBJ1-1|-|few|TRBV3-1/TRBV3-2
TGTGCCAGCAGCCAACGCGGTAGGACTGAAGCTTTCTTT
CASSQRGRTEAFF
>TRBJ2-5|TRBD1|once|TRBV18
TGTGCCAGCTCACCACAACCGGGACAGGGTGTGGGAGAGACCCAGTACTTC
CASSPQPGQGVGETQYF
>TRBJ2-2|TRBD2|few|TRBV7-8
TGTGCCAGCAGCAGAGCTAGCGGGGGCAACACCGGGGAGCTGTTTTTT
CASSRASGGNTGELFF
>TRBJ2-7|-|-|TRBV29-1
TGCAGCGTTGAGACACCCCTCGAGCAGTACTTC
CSVETPLEQYF
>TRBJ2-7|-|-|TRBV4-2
TGTGCCAGCAGCTTCGATAGCGGTCCAACCTACGAGCAGTACTTC
CASSFDSGPTYEQYF
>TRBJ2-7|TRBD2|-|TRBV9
TGTGCCAGCAGCCTCGCGGGAGTTTCCTACGAGCAGTACTTC
CASSLAGVSYEQYF
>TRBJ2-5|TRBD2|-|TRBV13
TGTGCCAGCAGCCCTGGGGGGGTGGAGGAAGAGACCCAGTACTTC
CASSPGGVEEETQYF
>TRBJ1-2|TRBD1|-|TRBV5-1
TGCGCCAGCAGCTTGGGACAGGGGAATAACTATGGCTACACCTTC
CASSLGQGNNYGYTF
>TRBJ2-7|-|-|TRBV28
TGTGCCAGCAGTTCCCCAGGTATCTACGAGCAGTACTTC
CASSSPGIYEQYF
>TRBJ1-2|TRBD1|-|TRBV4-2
TGTGCCAGCAGCCAAGGAGGAGGGGGCCTCGGCTATGGCTACACCTTC
CASSQGGGGLGYGYTF
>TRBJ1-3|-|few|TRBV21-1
TGTGCCAGCAGCAAGAGGGGGCGAGTAGGAAACACCATATATTTT
CASSKRGRVGNTIYF
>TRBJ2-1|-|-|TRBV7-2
TGTGCCAGCAGCTTGGGCCAGTCTACGGGACTTCACAATGAGCAGTTCTTC
CASSLGQSTGLHNEQFF
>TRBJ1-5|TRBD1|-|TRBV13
TGTGCCAGCAGCTTCGGGACAGGGATCAATCAGCCCCAGCATTTT
CASSFGTGINQPQHF
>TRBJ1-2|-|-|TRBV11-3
TGTGCCAGCAGCTTGTCAGGGAACTATGGCTACACCTTC
CASSLSGNYGYTF
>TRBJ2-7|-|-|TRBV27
TGTGCCAGCGGAACGCTGGGGGGCGAGCAGTACTTC
CASGTLGGEQYF
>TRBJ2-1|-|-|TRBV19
TGTGCCAGTAGTATAGCCCAGACAATCGAGCAGTTCTTC
CASSIAQTIEQFF
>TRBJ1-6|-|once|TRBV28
TGTGCCAGCAGTTTTCCAGGGGCTCCGAATTCACCCCTCCACTTT
CASSFPGAPNSPLHF
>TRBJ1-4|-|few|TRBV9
TGTGCCAGCAGCGTAGTGGGGGACGGGGGAAAACTGTTTTTT
CASSVVGDGGKLFF
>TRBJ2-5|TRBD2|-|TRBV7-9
TGTGCCAGCAGCCCTGAAGGGACTAGCGGGCGAGAGACCCAGTACTTC
CASSPEGTSGRETQYF
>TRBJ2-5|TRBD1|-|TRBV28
TGTGCCAGCAGTACGGGACAGGGGTCGACCCAGTACTTC
CASSTGQGSTQYF
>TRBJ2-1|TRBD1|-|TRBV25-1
TGTGCCAGCCGACAGGGGAGTAGGCATGAGCAGTTCTTC
CASRQGSRHEQFF
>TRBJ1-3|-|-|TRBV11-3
TGTGCCAGCAGCCCACCTTATAAGCCCGAACCCATATATTTT
CASSPPYKPEPIYF
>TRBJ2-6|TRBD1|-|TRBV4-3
TGCGCCAGCAGCCTGGGACAGGGTCAAAGTGGGGCCAACGTCCTGACTTTC
CASSLGQGQSGANVLTF
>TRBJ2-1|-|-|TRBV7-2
TGTGCCAGCAGCTTATCTGGGGCAGCCGAGCGTGCCCAGTTCTTC
CASSLSGAAERAQFF
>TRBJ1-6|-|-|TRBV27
TGTGCCAGCAGTTTTGGTACCGGGTCACCCCTCCACTTT
CASSFGTGSPLHF
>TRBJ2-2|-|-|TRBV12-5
TGTGCTAGTGGACTGGGGGCCCTGAACACCGGGGAGCTGTTTTTT
CASGLGALNTGELFF
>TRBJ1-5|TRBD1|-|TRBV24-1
TGTGCCACCAGTGACCAAGGGGGCGGTCAGCCCCAGCATTTT
CATSDQGGGQPQHF
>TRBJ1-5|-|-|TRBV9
TGTGCCAGCAGCGTAGGTCCCTTCCCCAATCAGCCCCAGCATTTT
CASSVGPFPNQPQHF
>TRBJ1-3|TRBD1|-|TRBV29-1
TGCAGCGTAGCACAGGGGGCAGGAGGAAACACCATATATTTT
CSVAQGAGGNTIYF
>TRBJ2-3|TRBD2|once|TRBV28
TGTGCCAGCAGCACCTGGACTAGCGGCACAGATACGCAGTATTTT
CASSTWTSGTDTQYF
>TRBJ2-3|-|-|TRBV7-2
TGTGCCAGCAGCTTAAGGGCAGGGGACACTAGCACAGATACGCAGTATTTT
CASSLRAGDTSTDTQYF
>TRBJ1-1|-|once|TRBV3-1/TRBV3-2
TGTGCCAGCAGCCAAGATGCGGGCGGTCCCCGAGCTTTCTTT
CASSQDAGGPRAFF
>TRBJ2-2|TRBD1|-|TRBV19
TGTGCCGCAACCCGGACAGGGAACACCGGGGAGCTGTTTTTT
CAATRTGNTGELFF
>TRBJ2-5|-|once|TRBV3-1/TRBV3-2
TGTGCCAGCAGCCAAGTCTCGCGGGGAGGAGAGACCCAGTACTTC
CASSQVSRGGETQYF
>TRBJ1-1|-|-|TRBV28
TGTGCCAGCAGTACGTCCTCGGGGAAACGATCTGAAGCTTTCTTT
CASSTSSGKRSEAFF
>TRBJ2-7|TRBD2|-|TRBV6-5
TGTGCCAGCAGTTATGGCCCCACAGCGGGGGCCTACGAGCAGTACTTC
CASSYGPTAGAYEQYF
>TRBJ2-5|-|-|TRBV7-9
TGTGCCAGCAGCTTCAGGAGGGCAAGCCTTGAAGAGACCCAGTACTTC
CASSFRRASLEETQYF
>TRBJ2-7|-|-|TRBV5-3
TGTGACACCCCGCCGGAAGGGGAATCCTACGAGCAGTACTTC
CDTPPEGESYEQYF
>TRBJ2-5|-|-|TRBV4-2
TGTGCCAGCAGCCAAGTGGGGACAAACCGAGCGGGACAAGAGACCCAGTACTTC
CASSQVGTNRAGQETQYF
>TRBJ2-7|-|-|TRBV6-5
TGTGCCAGCAGTTATGGCAGTACCTACGAGCAGTACTTC
CASSYGSTYEQYF
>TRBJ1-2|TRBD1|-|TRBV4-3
TGCGCCAGCAGCCAAGATCGAGAGACAGGGACCGGCTACACCTTC
CASSQDRETGTGYTF
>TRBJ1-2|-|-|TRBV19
TGTGCCAGTAGTCCCAGGCCCGGCCTTAACTATGGCTACACCTTC
CASSPRPGLNYGYTF
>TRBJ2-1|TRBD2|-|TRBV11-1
TGTGCCAGCAGCTTACAACTAGCGGGGAACAATGAGCAGTTCTTC
CASSLQLAGNNEQFF
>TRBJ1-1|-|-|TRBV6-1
TGTGCCAGCAGTGAGCCGAGGGCGAACACTGAAGCTTTCTTT
CASSEPRANTEAFF
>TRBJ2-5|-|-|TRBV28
TGTGCCAGCAGTTTTAGTAGCGGAGAAACGGGGGAGACCCAGTACTTC
CASSFSSGETGETQYF
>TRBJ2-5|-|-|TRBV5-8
TGTGCCAGCAGCTTGTGGGGCAGTGAAGAGACCCAGTACTTC
CASSLWGSEETQYF
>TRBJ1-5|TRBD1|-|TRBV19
TGTGCCAGCCGGGACAGGGAAAATCAGCCCCAGCATTTT
CASRDRENQPQHF
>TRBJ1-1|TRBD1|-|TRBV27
TGTGCCAGCAGTAGGGGGCGGGTGGGCCCGGCAACCTATATGAACACTGAAGCTTTCTTT
CASSRGRVGPATYMNTEAFF
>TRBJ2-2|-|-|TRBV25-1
TGTGCCAGCAGTGAATACAGGTTCCCCATGGAGGTCACCGGGGAGCTGTTTTTT
CASSEYRFPMEVTGELFF
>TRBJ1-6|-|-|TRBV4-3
TGCGCCAGCAGGCAGGTTCTATCCTCACCCCTCCACTTT
CASRQVLSSPLHF
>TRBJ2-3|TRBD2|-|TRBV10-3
TGTGCCACAGGGACTAGCGGGAGAGAAGATACGCAGTATTTT
CATGTSGREDTQYF
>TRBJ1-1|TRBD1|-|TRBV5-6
TGTGCCAGCAGCCTACCGACAGGGAAAGATGAAGCTTTCTTT
CASSLPTGKDEAFF
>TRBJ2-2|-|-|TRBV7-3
TGTGCCAGCAGCACAACAGGGAGGGAGCTGTTTTTT
CASSTTGRELFF
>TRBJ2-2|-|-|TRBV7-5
TGTGCCAGAGCGGTGACTAGCGGGAGGGCCATTTTGCCGAACACCGGGGAGCTGTTTTTT
CARAVTSGRAILPNTGELFF
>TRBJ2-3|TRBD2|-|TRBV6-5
TGTGCCAGCACCCAGCGGGGGAATACACATACGCAGTATTTT
CASTQRGNTHTQYF
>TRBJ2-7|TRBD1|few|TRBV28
TGTGCCAGCAGTCCCCCCGGACAGGGCTTTACCTACGAGCAGTACTTC
CASSPPGQGFTYEQYF
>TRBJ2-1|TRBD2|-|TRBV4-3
TGCGCCAGCAGCCAAGATTGGCTAGCGGGGGGGAGGCGGCAGTTCTTC
CASSQDWLAGGRRQFF